The 10 T cell receptor beta chains below come from one sample, sequenced in a study of T-cell memory formation after mild COVID-19. MiXCR, run by TCRdb on the 5' RACE reads, gives a single entry per CDR3 protein. The table shows 450,000 to 650,000 distinct CDR3 sequences, with roughly 20% occurring only once. The sample was PBMCs or a T cell subset sorted from them (not recorded which). Receptors were obtained from an adult woman who had mild COVID-19 (a few samples of this study predate the infection). Cell type and time point are not known.

This clonotype has more than one count but fewer than ten. The chain carries TRBV9 and TRBJ1-1, with D uncertain. Trimming removed 0 bases from V and 5 bases from J, with 14 bases in between. Germline V gene data show CDR1 as SGDLS and CDR2 as YYNGEE. The CDR3 spans 15 residues. The CDR3 is CASSVGVGDRTEAFF. The CDR3 DNA follows: TGTGCCAGCAGCGTAGGGGTCGGTGATAGGACTGAAGCTTTCTTT.

J is TRBJ2-1 and V is TRBV4-2, with 11 bases lining up with TRBD2. The CDR3 loop spans 19 amino acids. CDR1 LGHNA and CDR2 YNFKEQ come from the germline V gene. J lost 0 bases, V lost 0 bases, and 7 bases had no gene match. The DNA for the CDR3 is TGTGCCAGCAGCCAAGACCGGGAGGGACTAGCGGACTCCTACAATGAGCAGTTCTTC. It is translated as CASSQDREGLADSYNEQFF.

This rearrangement joins TRBV15 to TRBJ2-2, with TRBD2 matching over 12 bases. The CDR3 has 16 residues. Germline V lookup: CDR1 LNHNV, CDR2 YYDKDF (reference sequence). V gave up 8 bases and J gave up 1 base; unmatched junction bases: 5. Here the CDR3 DNA reads TGTGCCACCTCCCTGGGACTAGCGGGGAACACCGGGGAGCTGTTTTTT. It translates to CATSLGLAGNTGELFF.

This clonotype has just a few counts. The chain links TRBV7-8 to TRBJ2-5; 9 bases agree with TRBD2. The CDR3 extends over 16 amino acids. After removal of 2 bases from V and 5 bases from J, the junction contained 9 bases not matched to a gene. CDR1 is SGHVS and CDR2 is FQNEAQ in the germline V gene. The CDR3 DNA follows: TGTGCCAGCAGCTTAAGTCCCCTTGCGGGGGGGGAGACCCAGTACTTC. Amino acid sequence: CASSLSPLAGGETQYF.

CDR3 sequence reads: CREPGQNYEQYF. Written as DNA, the CDR3 is TGCAGAGAACCGGGACAAAACTACGAGCAGTACTTC. The chain carries TRBV29-1 and TRBJ2-7, with D perhaps TRBD1 (6 bases). The CDR3 covers 12 residues. Germline V gives CDR1 SQVTM, CDR2 ANQGSEA.

This chain joins TRBV7-9 and TRBJ2-6; no reliable D call. The germline gives CDR1 SEHNR, CDR2 FQNEAQ (reference sequence). V lost 7 bases to trimming and J lost 0 bases, with 7 bases between them. The CDR3 runs 14 residues. The CDR3 sequence: CASTPSSGANVLTF. Written as DNA, the CDR3 is TGTGCCAGCACCCCCTCCTCTGGGGCCAACGTCCTGACTTTC. Supplemented by reference TRBV7-9 and TRBJ2-6, the full variable domain reads DTGVSQNPRHKITKRGQNVTFRCDPISEHNRLYWYRQTLGQGPEFLTYFQNEAQLEKSRLLSDRFSAERPKGSFSTLEIQRTEQGDSAMYLCASTPSSGANVLTFGAGSRLTVL.

This clonotype was counted between two and nine times. The chain uses TRBV7-8 and TRBJ2-3; D gene uncertain. The V gene lost 2 bases and the J gene lost 1 base, with 10 bases spanning the gap. The CDR3 has 15 amino acids. Germline V gene data show CDR1 as SGHVS and CDR2 as FQNEAQ. The CDR3: CASSLRVFGTDTQYF. The DNA of the CDR3 is TGTGCCAGCAGCTTACGGGTTTTCGGCACAGATACGCAGTATTTT. The full variable domain, in which reference TRBV7-8 and TRBJ2-3 provide the parts outside the CDR3, is GAGVSQSPRYKVAKRGQDVALRCDPISGHVSLFWYQQALGQGPEFLTYFQNEAQLDKSGLPSDRFFAERPEGSVSTLKIQRTQQEDSAVYLCASSLRVFGTDTQYFGPGTRLTVL.

The table lists this clonotype with a few counts. The rearrangement uses TRBV30 and TRBJ1-3; 8 bases align to TRBD1. With V trimmed by 4 bases and J by 0 bases, 5 bases remained unmatched. The V gene's germline CDR1 is GTSNPN and CDR2 SVGIG (reference sequence). CDR3 size: 15 residues. The CDR3 reads CAWTAGGLSGNTIYF. The CDR3 coding sequence is TGTGCCTGGACGGCAGGGGGCCTCTCTGGAAACACCATATATTTT.

The chain combines TRBV30 with TRBJ2-7, with 9 bases fitting TRBD1. CDR1 is GTSNPN and CDR2 is SVGIG in the germline V gene (reference sequence). The length of the CDR3 is 15 residues. V shed 2 bases, J shed 2 bases, and the junction held 7 bases outside the gene matches. The CDR3 region has the DNA TGTGCCTGGAGTCCAGGGACAGGGATACCCTACGAGCAGTACTTC. Amino acid sequence: CAWSPGTGIPYEQYF.

The V and J genes are TRBV7-9 and TRBJ2-7; TRBD1 agrees at 7 bases. The V gene end was trimmed by 6 bases and the J gene end by 2 bases; junction bases not matched to a gene: 7. The CDR3 contains 14 residues. The germline gives CDR1 SEHNR, CDR2 FQNEAQ (reference sequence). The CDR3 DNA reads TGTGCCAGCAGTTCCGGGACAGAGGCCTACGAGCAGTACTTC. Translation gives CASSSGTEAYEQYF.